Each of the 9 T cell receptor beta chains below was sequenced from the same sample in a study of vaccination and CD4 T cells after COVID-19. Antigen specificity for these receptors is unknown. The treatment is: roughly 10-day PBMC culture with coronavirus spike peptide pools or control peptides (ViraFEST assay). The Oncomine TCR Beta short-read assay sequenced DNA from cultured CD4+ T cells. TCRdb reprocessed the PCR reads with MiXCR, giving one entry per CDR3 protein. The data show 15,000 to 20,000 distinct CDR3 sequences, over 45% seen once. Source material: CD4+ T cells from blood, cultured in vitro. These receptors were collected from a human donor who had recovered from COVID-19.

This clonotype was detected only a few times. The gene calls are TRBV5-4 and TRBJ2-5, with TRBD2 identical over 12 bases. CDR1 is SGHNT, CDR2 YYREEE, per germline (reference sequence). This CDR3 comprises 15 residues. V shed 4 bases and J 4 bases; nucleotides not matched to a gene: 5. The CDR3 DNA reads TGTGCCAGCAGCCCTAGCGGGGGGGCAGGAGAGACCCAGTACTTC. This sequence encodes CASSPSGGAGETQYF.

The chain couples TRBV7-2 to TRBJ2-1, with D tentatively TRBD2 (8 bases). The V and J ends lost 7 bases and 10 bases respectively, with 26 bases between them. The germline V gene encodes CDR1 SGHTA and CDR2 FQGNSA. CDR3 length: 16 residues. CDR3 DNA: TGTGCCAGCACAGACAGGGAACTAGCGGTACGTTACGAGCAGTTCTTC. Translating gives CASTDRELAVRYEQFF.

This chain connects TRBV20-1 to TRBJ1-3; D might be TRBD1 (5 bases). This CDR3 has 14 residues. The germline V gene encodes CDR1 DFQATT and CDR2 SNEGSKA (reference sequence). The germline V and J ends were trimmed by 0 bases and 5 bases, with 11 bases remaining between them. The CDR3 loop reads CSARDSPGRNTIYF. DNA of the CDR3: TGCAGTGCTAGAGATAGCCCAGGGAGAAACACCATATATTTT.

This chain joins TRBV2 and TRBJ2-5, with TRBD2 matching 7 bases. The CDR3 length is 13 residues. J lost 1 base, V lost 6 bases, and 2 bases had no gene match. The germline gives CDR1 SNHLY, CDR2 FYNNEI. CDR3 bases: TGTGCCAGCAGCCGGGAGGCCCAAGAGACCCAGTACTTC. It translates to CASSREAQETQYF.

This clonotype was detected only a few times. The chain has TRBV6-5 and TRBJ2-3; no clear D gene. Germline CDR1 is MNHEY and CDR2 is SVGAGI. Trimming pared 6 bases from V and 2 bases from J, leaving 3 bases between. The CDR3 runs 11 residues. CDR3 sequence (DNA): TGTGCCAGCAGGTACACAGATACGCAGTATTTT. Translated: CASRYTDTQYF.

CDR3 nucleotides: TGTGCCACCAGCAGAGATGGGCCAGTTAACACCGGGGAGCTGTTTTTT. Amino acid sequence: CATSRDGPVNTGELFF. This chain uses TRBV15 with TRBJ2-2; D unresolved. The ends were cut back, 0 bases at V and 2 bases at J, with 10 bases in the middle. The V gene's germline CDR1 is LNHNV and CDR2 YYDKDF (reference sequence). This CDR3 is 16 amino acids long.

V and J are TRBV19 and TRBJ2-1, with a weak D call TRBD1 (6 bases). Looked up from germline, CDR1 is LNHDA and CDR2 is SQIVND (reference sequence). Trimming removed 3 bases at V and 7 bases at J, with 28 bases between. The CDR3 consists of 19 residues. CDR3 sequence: CASSIALGAGRTAPNEQFF. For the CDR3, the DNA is TGTGCCAGTAGTATCGCGTTGGGAGCTGGCAGGACAGCACCTAATGAGCAGTTCTTC. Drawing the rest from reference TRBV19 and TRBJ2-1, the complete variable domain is DGGITQSPKYLFRKEGQNVTLSCEQNLNHDAMYWYRQDPGQGLRLIYYSQIVNDFQKGDIAEGYSVSREKKESFPLTVTSAQKNPTAFYLCASSIALGAGRTAPNEQFFGPGTRLTVL.

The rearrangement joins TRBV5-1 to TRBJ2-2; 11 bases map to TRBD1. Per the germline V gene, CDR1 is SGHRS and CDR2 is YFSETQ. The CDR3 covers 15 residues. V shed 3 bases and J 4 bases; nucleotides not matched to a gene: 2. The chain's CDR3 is CASSSDRGLTGELFF. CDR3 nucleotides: TGCGCCAGCAGCTCGGACAGGGGGCTCACCGGGGAGCTGTTTTTT.

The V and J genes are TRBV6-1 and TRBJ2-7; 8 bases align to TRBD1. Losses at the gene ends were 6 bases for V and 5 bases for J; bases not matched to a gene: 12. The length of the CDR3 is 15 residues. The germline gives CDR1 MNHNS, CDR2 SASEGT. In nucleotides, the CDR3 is TGTGCCAGCAGACTGCGACAGGGGTCACGGAACGAGCAGTACTTC. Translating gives CASRLRQGSRNEQYF.